A single sample is the source of the 15 T cell receptor beta chains below, sequenced in a study of T cells in Graves' hyperthyroidism and ophthalmopathy. Amplified TCR beta CDR3 regions derived from RNA transcripts. The TCR CDR3 first-round RT-PCR relied on the HTBI primer set. Using its own MiXCR run on the multiplex PCR reads, TCRdb lists one record per CDR3 protein. The top ten hold 15% to 17% of the sample, which has around 690,000 distinct CDR3 sequences, around 15% seen once. The specimen sequenced was blood. The receptors shown here come from a middle-aged man with Graves' hyperthyroidism.

This clonotype was detected ten times or more. The genes are TRBV6-5 and TRBJ1-1; D possibly corresponds to TRBD1 (5 bases). There are 15 residues in the CDR3. Deletions cut 1 base from V and 5 bases from J, with 14 bases between. The germline V gene has CDR1 MNHEY and CDR2 SVGAGI. Here the CDR3 reads CASSYFGQEGTEAFF. The CDR3 DNA reads TGTGCCAGCAGTTACTTCGGACAAGAGGGGACTGAAGCTTTCTTT.

This clonotype was seen ten or more times. This sequence joins TRBV6-1 and TRBJ2-2, with unresolved D. The germline V gene has CDR1 MNHNS and CDR2 SASEGT. Trimming removed 5 bases from V and 2 bases from J, with 9 bases in between. CDR3 length: 14 residues. The CDR3 DNA is TGTGCCAGCAGTCCCGATCTCAACACCGGGGAGCTGTTTTTT. Its translation is CASSPDLNTGELFF.

This clonotype was observed many times. The chain carries TRBV28 and TRBJ1-5; no clear D. In germline, CDR1 is MDHEN, CDR2 SYDVKM. V dropped 6 bases and J dropped 1 base, with 13 bases sitting between them. This CDR3 spans 15 amino acids. The CDR3 nucleotides are TGTGCCAGCAGGGGTGGGTTGCCGAGCAATCAGCCCCAGCATTTT. Translated, it gives CASRGGLPSNQPQHF.

This clonotype was detected many times. V gene TRBV10-3 combines with J gene TRBJ1-4; D call uncertain. CDR1 is ENHRY, CDR2 SYGVKD, per germline. V dropped 0 bases and J dropped 7 bases, with 18 bases sitting between them. The CDR3 length is 17 residues. The CDR3 nucleotides read TGTGCCATCAGTGAGTCGATGCCCGGGCAGTTAGGTGAAAAACTGTTTTTT. The encoded protein is CAISESMPGQLGEKLFF.

This clonotype was picked up one time. A much larger clone differs by one base, so this may be a read error. The V gene is TRBV3-1, the J gene TRBJ1-2; 9 positions agree with TRBD1. Germline CDR1 is LGHDT and CDR2 is YNNKEL (reference sequence). This CDR3 is built from 14 residues. In nucleotides, the CDR3 is TGTGCCATCAGCCAACCGGGACAGGGTTATGGCTACACCTTC. Translation gives CAISQPGQGYGYTF.

This clonotype was picked up a small number of times. This chain uses TRBV6-1 with TRBJ2-7; TRBD2 is a possible D gene (6 bases). Germline V gene data show CDR1 as MNHNS and CDR2 as SASEGT. The germline V and J ends were trimmed by 9 bases and 4 bases, with 31 bases remaining between them. The CDR3 has 18 amino acids. This CDR3 is CASTPRRVFGRSSYEQYF. For the CDR3, the DNA is TGTGCCAGTACACCGAGAAGGGTTTTCGGGAGAAGTTCTTACGAGCAGTACTTC.

This clonotype was found a few times. The V gene is TRBV19, the J gene TRBJ1-1; D is unclear. The germline CDR1 and CDR2 sequences are LNHDA and SQIVND (reference sequence). This CDR3 contains 14 residues. Between the trimmed V and J ends, which lost 3 bases and 3 bases, there was a span of 11 bases. The CDR3: CASSISSGYTEAFF. The DNA for the CDR3 is TGTGCCAGTAGTATTTCGAGCGGTTACACTGAAGCTTTCTTT.

This clonotype was counted ten times or more. The rearrangement uses TRBV27 and TRBJ2-7; maybe TRBD1 (6 bases). Germline V gene data show CDR1 as MNHEY and CDR2 as SMNVEV (reference sequence). The CDR3 length is 13 residues. V was pared by 6 bases and J by 3 bases, with 12 bases between. The CDR3 sequence: CASRQGLLYEQYF. The CDR3 DNA is TGTGCCAGCAGACAGGGCCTTCTCTACGAGCAGTACTTC.

The chain recombines TRBV18 with TRBJ2-2; D might be TRBD1 (6 bases). This CDR3 comprises 15 residues. Deletions cut 3 bases from V and 3 bases from J, with 11 bases between. The germline CDR1 and CDR2 sequences are KGHSH and LQKENI. CDR3 nucleotide sequence: TGTGCCAGCTCACCTCGAGAGGGGGACACCGGGGAGCTGTTTTTT. Its protein is CASSPREGDTGELFF.

About this clonotype itself: An end of the junction differs from the germline gene, which may be a read error. This sequence joins TRBV18 and TRBJ2-3; the D is unclear. CDR3 size: 15 residues. From germline, CDR1 is KGHSH and CDR2 LQKENI. CDR3 sequence reads: CASAPFRARTDTEYF. The CDR3 DNA sequence: TGTGCCAGCGCACCATTCCGGGCCCGCACAGATACGGAGTATTTT.

This clonotype was seen only a few times. The rearrangement uses TRBV29-1 and TRBJ2-3; tentatively, D is TRBD1 (5 bases). The V gene lost 6 bases and the J gene lost 8 bases, with 12 bases spanning the gap. Germline V gene data show CDR1 as SQVTM and CDR2 as ANQGSEA. The length of the CDR3 is 11 residues. The CDR3 DNA reads as TGCAGCGTCGATCCTAGGGGTACGCAGTATTTT. Encoded protein: CSVDPRGTQYF.

In its sample, this clonotype was seen many times. The chain recombines TRBV7-9 with TRBJ1-1; D not resolved. V dropped 1 base and J dropped 7 bases, with 10 bases sitting between them. Germline CDR1 reads SEHNR; CDR2 reads FQNEAQ (reference sequence). CDR3 length: 13 residues. The CDR3 here is CASSLEGPHEAFF. DNA for the CDR3: TGTGCCAGCAGCTTAGAAGGGCCCCATGAAGCTTTCTTT.

The rearrangement links TRBV2 to TRBJ1-2; D possibly corresponds to TRBD1 (5 bases). This CDR3 comprises 13 residues. CDR1 and CDR2 (germline): SNHLY, FYNNEI. The V end lost 2 bases, the J end lost 8 bases, and 12 bases lay between the germline ends. The CDR3 loop is CASSEQGGQGYTF. The CDR3, as DNA: TGTGCCAGCAGTGAACAGGGTGGGCAGGGCTACACCTTC.

This clonotype occurred many times. Here the CDR3 DNA reads TGTGCCAGCAGCTTAGATCAGGTATCATACAATGAGCAGTTCTTC. Translated, it gives CASSLDQVSYNEQFF. The rearrangement uses TRBV11-2 and TRBJ2-1; no reliable D call. Looked up from germline, CDR1 is SGHAT and CDR2 is FQNNGV. V was cut by 0 bases and J by 4 bases, with 10 bases left in between. This CDR3 region has 15 residues.

Comments on this clonotype: One base away lies a much larger clone, so this may be a sequencing read error. The CDR3: CASGLEGLDSYEQYF. The CDR3 DNA is TGTGCCAGCGGCTTAGAGGGACTAGACTCCTACGAGCAGTACTTC. V gene TRBV11-2 combines with J gene TRBJ2-7, with 8 bases matching TRBD2. The CDR3 loop spans 15 amino acids. Germline V gives CDR1 SGHAT, CDR2 FQNNGV.